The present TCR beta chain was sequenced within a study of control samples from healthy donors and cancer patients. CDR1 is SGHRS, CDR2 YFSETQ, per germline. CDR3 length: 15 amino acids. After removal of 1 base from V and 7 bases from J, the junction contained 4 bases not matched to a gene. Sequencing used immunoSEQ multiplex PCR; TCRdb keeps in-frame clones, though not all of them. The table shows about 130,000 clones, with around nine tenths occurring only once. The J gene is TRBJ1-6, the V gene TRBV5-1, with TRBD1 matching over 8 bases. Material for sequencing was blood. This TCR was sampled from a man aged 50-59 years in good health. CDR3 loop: CASSLSRDRNSPLHF. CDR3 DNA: TGCGCCAGCAGCTTGAGCCGGGACAGGAATTCACCCCTCCACTTT.